The sequence of this T cell receptor beta chain was determined in a study of technical replicates of blood from a handful of donors. V shed 4 bases and J 7 bases; nucleotides not matched to a gene: 10. CDR3 length equals 16 residues. Germline CDR1 is LGHNA and CDR2 is YNFKEQ. TCRdb's table, derived via immunoSEQ multiplex PCR, lists solely in-frame clones and lacks some. The sample contains roughly 64,000 clones, 80% to 90% of which appear only once. The sequence was collected from a human donor in good health. Some clones in this sample may be carry-over from other donors' samples. The sample consisted of PBMCs. The chain joins TRBV4-2 to TRBJ2-7; 13 bases fit TRBD2. The CDR3, as DNA: TGTGCCAGCAGCCTGACTAGCGGGGGGCCGGCTGGGGAGCAGTACTTC. It yields the protein CASSLTSGGPAGEQYF.